This T cell receptor (beta chain) came from a study of T cells in Graves' hyperthyroidism and ophthalmopathy. Study-wide findings and caveats: By a 13 V-J model, ophthalmopathy was set apart from stable hyperthyroidism.

Duration under 3 months, a NOSPECS grade of at least 4, and a Clinical Activity Score of at least 3 characterized the ophthalmopathy patients. Diagnosis relied on clinical symptoms, serum thyroxine and TRAb, thyroid ultrasound and orbital computed tomography. Amplified TCR beta CDR3 regions derived from RNA transcripts. In the first-round RT-PCR of the TCR CDR3, the HTBI primer set was used. TCRdb re-analysed the multiplex PCR reads in MiXCR, keeping a single row per CDR3 protein. The repertoire holds some 350,000 distinct CDR3 sequences, with roughly 13% as singletons. The CDR3 length is 14 residues. V trimming: 4 bases; J trimming: 0 bases; junction bases outside the gene matches: 2. Germline CDR1 reads SNHLY; CDR2 reads FYNNEI. This clonotype was counted ten times or more. Antigen unknown.

The V gene is TRBV2, the J gene TRBJ2-5, with 7 bases lining up with TRBD1. This receptor was identified in a woman in her forties with Graves' ophthalmopathy. The sample was blood. The CDR3 region is CASSAGQHQETQYF. The CDR3 DNA sequence: TGTGCCAGCAGTGCGGGACAGCACCAAGAGACCCAGTACTTC.